Below are 3 T cell receptor beta chains sequenced from a single sample in a study of response to subunit inactivated influenza vaccine. TCRdb recomputed calls from the RT-PCR reads with MiXCR, one row per CDR3 protein. The sample consists of around 200,000 distinct CDR3 sequences, around an eighth of them appearing once. Sequences were derived from CD8+ T cells sorted from PBMCs, sampled around 5 days after vaccination. Source of these receptors: a man in his fifties who received an inactivated influenza vaccine.

This clonotype was observed a few times. This chain connects TRBV15 to TRBJ2-1, with TRBD1 matching 8 bases. CDR3 length equals 15 residues. CDR1 LNHNV and CDR2 YYDKDF come from the germline V gene (reference sequence). With 4 bases clipped from V and 2 bases from J, the junction kept 4 bases outside the gene matches. The CDR3 nucleotides read TGTGCCACCAGCACGACAGGGGCGCCCTACAATGAGCAGTTCTTC. Its protein product is CATSTTGAPYNEQFF.

The genes are TRBV7-9 and TRBJ1-3; 7 bases align to TRBD1. J lost 0 bases, V lost 4 bases, and 3 bases had no gene match. The germline V gene has CDR1 SEHNR and CDR2 FQNEAQ (reference sequence). CDR3 length equals 15 residues. In DNA, the CDR3 is TGTGCCAGCAGCTCCCGGGACAGCTCTGGAAACACCATATATTTT. Its translation is CASSSRDSSGNTIYF.

The table lists this clonotype with many counts. The rearrangement uses TRBV12-3 or TRBV12-4 and TRBJ1-5; D remains unclear. The CDR3 consists of 14 residues. The germline V and J ends were trimmed by 4 bases and 1 base, with 8 bases remaining between them. In nucleotides, the CDR3 is TGTGCCAGCAGTTCATCCGGGAGCAATCAGCCCCAGCATTTT. It specifies CASSSSGSNQPQHF.